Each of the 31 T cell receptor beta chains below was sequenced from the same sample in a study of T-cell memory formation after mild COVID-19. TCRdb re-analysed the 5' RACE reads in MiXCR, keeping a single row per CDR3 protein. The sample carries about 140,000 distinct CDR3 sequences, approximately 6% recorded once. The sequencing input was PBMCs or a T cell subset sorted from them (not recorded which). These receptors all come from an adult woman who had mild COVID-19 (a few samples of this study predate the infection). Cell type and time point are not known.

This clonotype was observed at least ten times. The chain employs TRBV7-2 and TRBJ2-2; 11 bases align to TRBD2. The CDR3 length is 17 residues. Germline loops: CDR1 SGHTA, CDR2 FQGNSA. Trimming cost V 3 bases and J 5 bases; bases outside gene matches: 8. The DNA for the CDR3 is TGTGCCAGCAGCTTGCTTAGCGGGGGGGCGAGAACCGGGGAGCTGTTTTTT. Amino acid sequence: CASSLLSGGARTGELFF.

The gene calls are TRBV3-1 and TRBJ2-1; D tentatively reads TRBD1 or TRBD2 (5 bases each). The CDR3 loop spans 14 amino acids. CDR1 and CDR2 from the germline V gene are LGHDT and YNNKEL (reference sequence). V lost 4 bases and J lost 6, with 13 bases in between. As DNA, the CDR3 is TGTGCCAGCAGCCTCGGGACCGAGCTCAATGAGCAGTTCTTC. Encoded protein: CASSLGTELNEQFF.

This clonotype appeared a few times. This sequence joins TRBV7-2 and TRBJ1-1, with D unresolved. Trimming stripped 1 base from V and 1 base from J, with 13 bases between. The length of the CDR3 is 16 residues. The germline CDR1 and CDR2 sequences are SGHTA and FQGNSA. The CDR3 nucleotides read TGTGCCAGCAGCTTAGATACGGCAGCCCGGAACACTGAAGCTTTCTTT. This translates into CASSLDTAARNTEAFF.

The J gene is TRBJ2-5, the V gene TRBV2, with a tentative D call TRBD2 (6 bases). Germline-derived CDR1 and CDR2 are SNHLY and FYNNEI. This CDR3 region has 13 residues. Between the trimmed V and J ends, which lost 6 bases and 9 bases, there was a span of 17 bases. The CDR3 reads CASRETGGGAQYF. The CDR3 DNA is TGTGCCAGCAGAGAAACTGGAGGAGGGGCCCAGTACTTC.

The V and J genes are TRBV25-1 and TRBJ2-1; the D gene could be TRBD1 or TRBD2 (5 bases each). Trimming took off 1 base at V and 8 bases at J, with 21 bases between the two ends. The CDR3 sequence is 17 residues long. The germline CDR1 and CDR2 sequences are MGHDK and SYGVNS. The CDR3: CASSEWRGRDVLDEQFF. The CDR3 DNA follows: TGTGCCAGCAGTGAATGGAGAGGAAGGGACGTCCTAGATGAGCAGTTCTTC. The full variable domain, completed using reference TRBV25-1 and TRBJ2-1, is EADIYQTPRYLVIGTGKKITLECSQTMGHDKMYWYQQDPGMELHLIHYSYGVNSTEKGDLSSESTVSRIRTEHFPLTLESARPSHTSQYLCASSEWRGRDVLDEQFFGPGTRLTVL.

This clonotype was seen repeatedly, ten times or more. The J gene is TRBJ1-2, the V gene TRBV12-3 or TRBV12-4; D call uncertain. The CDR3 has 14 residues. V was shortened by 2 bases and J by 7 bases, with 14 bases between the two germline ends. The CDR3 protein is CASSLYPDLSGYTF. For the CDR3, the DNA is TGTGCCAGCAGTTTATACCCGGACTTAAGTGGCTACACCTTC.

CDR3 residues: CATSGRGQSYNEQFF. CDR3 nucleotides: TGTGCCACCAGTGGAAGGGGACAGAGTTACAATGAGCAGTTCTTC. The rearrangement uses TRBV24-1 and TRBJ2-1; TRBD1 agrees at 7 bases. V trimming: 5 bases; J trimming: 4 bases; junction bases outside the gene matches: 7. The germline CDR1 and CDR2 sequences are KGHDR and SFDVKD. The CDR3 is 15 residues long.

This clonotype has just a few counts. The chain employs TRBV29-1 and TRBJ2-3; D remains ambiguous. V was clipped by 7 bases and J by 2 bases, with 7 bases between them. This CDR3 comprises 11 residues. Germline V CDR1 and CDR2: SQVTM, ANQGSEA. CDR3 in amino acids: CSAETTDTQYF. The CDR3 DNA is TGCAGCGCCGAGACCACAGATACGCAGTATTTT.

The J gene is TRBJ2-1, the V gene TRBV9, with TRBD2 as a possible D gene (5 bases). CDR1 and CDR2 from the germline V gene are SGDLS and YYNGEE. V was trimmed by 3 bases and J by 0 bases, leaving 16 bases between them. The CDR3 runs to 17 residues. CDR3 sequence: CASSATEGASSYNEQFF. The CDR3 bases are TGTGCCAGCAGCGCTACAGAGGGCGCTAGCTCCTACAATGAGCAGTTCTTC.

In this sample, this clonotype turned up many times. The CDR3 region has the DNA TGTGCCAGCAGCAGGGACAGCAATCAGCCCCAGCATTTT. It translates to CASSRDSNQPQHF. This chain uses TRBV12-3 or TRBV12-4 with TRBJ1-5; possible D gene TRBD1, 5 bases. This CDR3 comprises 13 residues. Trimming removed 6 bases at V and 1 base at J, with 7 bases between.

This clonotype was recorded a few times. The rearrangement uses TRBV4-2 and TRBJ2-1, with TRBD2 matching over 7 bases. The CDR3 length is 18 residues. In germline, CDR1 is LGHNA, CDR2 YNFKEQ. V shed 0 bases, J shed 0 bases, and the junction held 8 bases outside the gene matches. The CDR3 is CASSQDLQAGSSYNEQFF. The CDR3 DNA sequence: TGTGCCAGCAGCCAAGACCTCCAAGCGGGGAGCTCCTACAATGAGCAGTTCTTC.

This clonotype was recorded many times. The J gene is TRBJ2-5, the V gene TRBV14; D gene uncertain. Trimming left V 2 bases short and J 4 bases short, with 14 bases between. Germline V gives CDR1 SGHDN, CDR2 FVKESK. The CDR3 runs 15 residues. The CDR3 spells CASSQRRGVRETQYF. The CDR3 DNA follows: TGTGCCAGCAGCCAACGGCGTGGGGTCCGAGAGACCCAGTACTTC. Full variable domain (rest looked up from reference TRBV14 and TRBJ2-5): EAGVTQFPSHSVIEKGQTVTLRCDPISGHDNLYWYRRVMGKEIKFLLHFVKESKQDESGMPNNRFLAERTGGTYSTLKVQPAELEDSGVYFCASSQRRGVRETQYFGPGTRLLVL.

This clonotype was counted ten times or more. This CDR3 is CASRGGGYTDTQYF. CDR3 DNA: TGCGCCAGCAGAGGCGGGGGGTACACAGATACGCAGTATTTT. The rearrangement uses TRBV5-1 and TRBJ2-3, with TRBD2 matching 8 bases. The V gene end was trimmed by 5 bases and the J gene end by 2 bases; junction bases not matched to a gene: 4. Germline CDR1 reads SGHRS; CDR2 reads YFSETQ. This CDR3 comprises 14 residues. Looking up the rest from reference TRBV5-1 and TRBJ2-3 gives the full variable domain: KAGVTQTPRYLIKTRGQQVTLSCSPISGHRSVSWYQQTPGQGLQFLFEYFSETQRNKGNFPGRFSGRQFSNSRSEMNVSTLELGDSALYLCASRGGGYTDTQYFGPGTRLTVL.

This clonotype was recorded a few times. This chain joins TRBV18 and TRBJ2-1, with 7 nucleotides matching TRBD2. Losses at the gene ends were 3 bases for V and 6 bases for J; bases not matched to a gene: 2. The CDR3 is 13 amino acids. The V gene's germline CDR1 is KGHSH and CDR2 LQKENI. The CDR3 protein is CASSPSSGNEQFF. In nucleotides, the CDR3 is TGTGCCAGCTCACCCTCTAGCGGCAATGAGCAGTTCTTC.

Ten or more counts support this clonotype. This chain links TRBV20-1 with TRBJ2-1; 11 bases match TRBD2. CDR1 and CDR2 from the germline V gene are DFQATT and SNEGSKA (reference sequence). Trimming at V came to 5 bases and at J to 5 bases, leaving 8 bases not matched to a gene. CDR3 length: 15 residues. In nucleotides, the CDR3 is TGCAGTGCTCCGACCGATAGCGGGAGGGACAATGAGCAGTTCTTC. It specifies CSAPTDSGRDNEQFF.

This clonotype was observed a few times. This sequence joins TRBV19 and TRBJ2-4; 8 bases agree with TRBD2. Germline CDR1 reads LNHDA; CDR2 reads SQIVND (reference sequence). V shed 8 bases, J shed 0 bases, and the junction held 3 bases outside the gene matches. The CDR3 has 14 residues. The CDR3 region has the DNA TGTGCCAGTGGCAGCGGGGGAGCCAAAAACATTCAGTACTTC. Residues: CASGSGGAKNIQYF.

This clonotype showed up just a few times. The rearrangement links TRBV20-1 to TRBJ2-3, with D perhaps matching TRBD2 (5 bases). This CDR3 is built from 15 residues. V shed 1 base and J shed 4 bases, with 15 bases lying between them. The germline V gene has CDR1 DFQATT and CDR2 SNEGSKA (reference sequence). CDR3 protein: CSARVAAQRSDTQYF. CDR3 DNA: TGCAGTGCTAGAGTCGCGGCCCAGCGGTCAGATACGCAGTATTTT.

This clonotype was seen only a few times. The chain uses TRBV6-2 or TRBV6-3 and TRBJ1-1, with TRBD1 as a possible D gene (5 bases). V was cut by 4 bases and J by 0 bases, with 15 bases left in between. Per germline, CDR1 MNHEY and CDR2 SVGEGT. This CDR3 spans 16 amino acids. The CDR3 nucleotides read TGTGCCAGCAGTTTCCCCCAGCCGGGGGTGAACACTGAAGCTTTCTTT. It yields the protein CASSFPQPGVNTEAFF.

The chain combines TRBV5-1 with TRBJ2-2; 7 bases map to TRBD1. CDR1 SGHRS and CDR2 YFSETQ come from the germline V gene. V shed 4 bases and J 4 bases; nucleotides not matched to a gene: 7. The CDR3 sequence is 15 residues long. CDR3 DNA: TGCGCCAGCAGCAGTTCCAGGGGGAGCACCGGGGAGCTGTTTTTT. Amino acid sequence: CASSSSRGSTGELFF.

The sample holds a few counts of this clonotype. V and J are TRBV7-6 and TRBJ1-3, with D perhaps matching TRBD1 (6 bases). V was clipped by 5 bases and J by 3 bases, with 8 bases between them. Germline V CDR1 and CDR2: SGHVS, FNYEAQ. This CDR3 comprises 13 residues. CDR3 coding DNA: TGTGCCAGCAGCGACAGGTTTGGAAACACCATATATTTT. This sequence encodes CASSDRFGNTIYF.

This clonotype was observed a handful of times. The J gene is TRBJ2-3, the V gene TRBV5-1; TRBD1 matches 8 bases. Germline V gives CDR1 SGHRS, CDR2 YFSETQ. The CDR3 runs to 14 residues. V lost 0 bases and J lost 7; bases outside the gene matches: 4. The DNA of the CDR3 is TGCGCCAGCAGCTTGGAACAGGGGGTATATACGCAGTATTTT. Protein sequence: CASSLEQGVYTQYF.

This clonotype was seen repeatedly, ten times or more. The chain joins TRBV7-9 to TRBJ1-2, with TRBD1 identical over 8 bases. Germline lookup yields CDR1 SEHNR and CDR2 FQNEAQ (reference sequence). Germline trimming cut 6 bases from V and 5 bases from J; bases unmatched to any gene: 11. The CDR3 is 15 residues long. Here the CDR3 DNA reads TGTGCCAGCAGTGCCCAGGGGGCCGCGGGATATGGCTACACCTTC. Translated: CASSAQGAAGYGYTF.

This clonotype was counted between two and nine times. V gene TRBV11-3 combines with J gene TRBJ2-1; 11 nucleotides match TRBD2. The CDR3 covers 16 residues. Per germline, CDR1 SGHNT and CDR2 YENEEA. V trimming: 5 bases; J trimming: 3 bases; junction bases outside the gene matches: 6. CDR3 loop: CASSRRLAGLYNEQFF. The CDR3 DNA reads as TGTGCCAGCAGCCGCCGACTAGCGGGACTCTACAATGAGCAGTTCTTC.

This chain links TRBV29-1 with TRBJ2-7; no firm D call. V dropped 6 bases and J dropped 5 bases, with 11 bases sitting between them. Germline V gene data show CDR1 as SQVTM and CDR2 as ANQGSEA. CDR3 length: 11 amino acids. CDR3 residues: CSVGTFHEQYF. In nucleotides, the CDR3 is TGCAGCGTGGGAACGTTCCACGAGCAGTACTTC.

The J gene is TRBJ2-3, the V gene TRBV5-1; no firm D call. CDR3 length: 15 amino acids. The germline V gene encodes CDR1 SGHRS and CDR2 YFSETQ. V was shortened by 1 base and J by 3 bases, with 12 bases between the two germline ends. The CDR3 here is CASSLFGAETDTQYF. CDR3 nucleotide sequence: TGCGCCAGCAGCTTGTTCGGCGCGGAGACAGATACGCAGTATTTT.

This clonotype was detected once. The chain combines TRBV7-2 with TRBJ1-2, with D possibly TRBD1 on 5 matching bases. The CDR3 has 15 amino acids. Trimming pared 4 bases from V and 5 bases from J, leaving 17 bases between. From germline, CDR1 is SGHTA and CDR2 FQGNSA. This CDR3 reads CASSSPVKGPYGYTF. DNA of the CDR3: TGTGCCAGCAGCTCCCCCGTTAAGGGGCCGTATGGCTACACCTTC.

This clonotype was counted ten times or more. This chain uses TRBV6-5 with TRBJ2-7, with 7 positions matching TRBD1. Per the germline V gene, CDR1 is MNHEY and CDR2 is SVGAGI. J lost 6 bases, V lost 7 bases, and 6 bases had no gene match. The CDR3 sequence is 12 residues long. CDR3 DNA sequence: TGTGCCAGCAAAAACAGGGGTGGCGAGCAGTACTTC. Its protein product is CASKNRGGEQYF.

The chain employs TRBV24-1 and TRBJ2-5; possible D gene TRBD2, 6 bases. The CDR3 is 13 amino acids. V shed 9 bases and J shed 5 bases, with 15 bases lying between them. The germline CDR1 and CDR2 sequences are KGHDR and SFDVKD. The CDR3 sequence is CATGDLAAETQYF. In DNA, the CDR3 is TGTGCCACCGGAGACTTAGCGGCCGAGACCCAGTACTTC.

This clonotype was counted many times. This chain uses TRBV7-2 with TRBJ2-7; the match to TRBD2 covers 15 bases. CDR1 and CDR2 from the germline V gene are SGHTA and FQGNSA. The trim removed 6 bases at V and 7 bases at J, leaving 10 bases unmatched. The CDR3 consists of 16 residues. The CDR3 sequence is CASSLGLAGGQREQYF. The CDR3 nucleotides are TGTGCCAGCAGTCTCGGACTAGCGGGAGGGCAGCGGGAGCAGTACTTC.

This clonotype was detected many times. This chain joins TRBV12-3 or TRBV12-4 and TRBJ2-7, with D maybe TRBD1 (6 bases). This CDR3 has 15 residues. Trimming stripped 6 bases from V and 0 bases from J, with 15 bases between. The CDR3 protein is CASRPTGPSSYEQYF. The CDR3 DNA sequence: TGTGCCAGCAGGCCAACAGGGCCCAGCTCCTACGAGCAGTACTTC.

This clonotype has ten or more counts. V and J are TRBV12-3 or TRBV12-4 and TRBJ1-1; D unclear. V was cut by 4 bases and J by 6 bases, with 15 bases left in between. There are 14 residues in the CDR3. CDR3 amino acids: CASSSREFTAEAFF. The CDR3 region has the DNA TGTGCCAGCAGTTCCCGGGAATTTACAGCTGAAGCTTTCTTT.